The rows below give T cell receptor beta chains drawn from one sample of a study of blood T cell repertoires in COVID-19. Only in-frame clones appear in the TCRdb table, and some are missing; sequencing was by immunoSEQ multiplex PCR. Of 100,000 to 150,000 clones listed, about four fifths are singletons. The sample comprised peripheral blood. These receptor sequences come from an older man with active or convalescent COVID-19. Both conserved end residues are part of each CDR3. Fields, in order: J gene, D gene, clone size, CDR3 length, V gene, CDR3 protein, CDR3 DNA. The D gene is left open where the match is weak. Rows give clone size only sometimes, using once, few, many, or a class for an expanded clone.

j_gene: TRBJ2-7; d_gene: TRBD1; abundance: .; len: 13; v_gene: TRBV25-1; CDR3aa: CASMGQGPYEQYF; CDR3nt: TGTGCCAGCATGGGACAGGGGCCCTACGAGCAGTACTTC
j_gene: TRBJ1-1; d_gene: .; abundance: .; len: 17; v_gene: TRBV14; CDR3aa: CASSLFEGVKANTEAFF; CDR3nt: TGTGCCAGCAGCCTATTTGAGGGGGTCAAGGCCAACACTGAAGCTTTCTTT
j_gene: TRBJ1-6; d_gene: .; abundance: .; len: 12; v_gene: TRBV27; CDR3aa: CASRRGMAPLHF; CDR3nt: TGTGCCAGCAGGCGGGGCATGGCACCCCTCCACTTT
j_gene: TRBJ2-4; d_gene: TRBD1; abundance: .; len: 18; v_gene: TRBV7-2; CDR3aa: CASSLGGQAKSRGNIQYF; CDR3nt: TGTGCCAGCAGCTTAGGGGGACAGGCTAAATCACGGGGGAACATTCAGTACTTC
j_gene: TRBJ1-3; d_gene: .; abundance: .; len: 16; v_gene: TRBV4-3; CDR3aa: CASSQAFKSSGNTIYF; CDR3nt: TGCGCCAGCAGCCAAGCGTTTAAGAGCTCTGGAAACACCATATATTTT
j_gene: TRBJ1-2; d_gene: .; abundance: .; len: 14; v_gene: TRBV28; CDR3aa: CASSPGAGRDGYTF; CDR3nt: TGTGCCAGCAGCCCAGGGGCCGGAAGGGATGGCTACACCTTC
j_gene: TRBJ2-1; d_gene: TRBD1; abundance: once; len: 17; v_gene: TRBV9; CDR3aa: CASSVDPGQGFYNEQFF; CDR3nt: TGTGCCAGCAGCGTCGACCCGGGACAGGGGTTCTACAATGAGCAGTTCTTC
j_gene: TRBJ2-1; d_gene: TRBD2; abundance: .; len: 13; v_gene: TRBV4-3; CDR3aa: CASSPGLAGQQFF; CDR3nt: TGCGCCAGCAGCCCGGGACTAGCGGGCCAGCAGTTCTTC
j_gene: TRBJ2-7; d_gene: .; abundance: .; len: 15; v_gene: TRBV27; CDR3aa: CASRPLGGALWEQYF; CDR3nt: TGTGCCAGCAGACCCCTTGGGGGCGCACTATGGGAGCAGTACTTC
j_gene: TRBJ2-7; d_gene: TRBD1; abundance: few; len: 19; v_gene: TRBV18; CDR3aa: CASSPLSSGGQGRNYEQYF; CDR3nt: TGTGCCAGCTCACCTTTATCTTCTGGGGGACAGGGAAGAAACTACGAGCAGTACTTC
j_gene: TRBJ2-5; d_gene: .; abundance: .; len: 16; v_gene: TRBV6-1; CDR3aa: CASSVVSGAQKETQYF; CDR3nt: TGTGCCAGCAGTGTAGTTAGTGGGGCTCAAAAAGAGACCCAGTACTTC
j_gene: TRBJ1-1; d_gene: .; abundance: .; len: 15; v_gene: TRBV6-5; CDR3aa: CASSSGRIRGTEAFF; CDR3nt: TGTGCCAGCAGTTCCGGCCGTATCAGGGGAACTGAAGCTTTCTTT
j_gene: TRBJ2-7; d_gene: TRBD2; abundance: .; len: 14; v_gene: TRBV5-1; CDR3aa: CASSETSGSAEQYF; CDR3nt: TGCGCCAGCAGCGAGACTAGCGGGTCCGCCGAGCAGTACTTC
j_gene: TRBJ1-4; d_gene: .; abundance: .; len: 14; v_gene: TRBV5-6; CDR3aa: CASSLQGSNEKLFF; CDR3nt: TGTGCCAGCAGCTTACAGGGCTCTAATGAAAAACTGTTTTTT
j_gene: TRBJ1-5; d_gene: TRBD1; abundance: .; len: 15; v_gene: TRBV12-5; CDR3aa: CASETGTGLNQPQHF; CDR3nt: TGTGCTAGTGAAACCGGGACAGGGTTGAATCAGCCCCAGCATTTT
j_gene: TRBJ2-7; d_gene: .; abundance: .; len: 13; v_gene: TRBV6-5; CDR3aa: CASRSDSSYEQYF; CDR3nt: TGTGCCAGCAGATCAGACAGCTCCTACGAGCAGTACTTC
j_gene: TRBJ2-5; d_gene: .; abundance: .; len: 16; v_gene: TRBV7-6; CDR3aa: CASSLMGRGAEETQYF; CDR3nt: TGTGCCAGCAGCTTAATGGGACGGGGGGCGGAAGAGACCCAGTACTTC
j_gene: TRBJ1-5; d_gene: .; abundance: .; len: 13; v_gene: TRBV15; CDR3aa: CATSRVRDQPQHF; CDR3nt: TGTGCCACCAGCAGAGTAAGAGATCAGCCCCAGCATTTT
j_gene: TRBJ2-3; d_gene: TRBD2; abundance: .; len: 16; v_gene: TRBV3-1/TRBV3-2; CDR3aa: CASSQASGGATDTQYF; CDR3nt: TGTGCCAGCAGCCAGGCTAGCGGGGGGGCCACAGATACGCAGTATTTT
j_gene: TRBJ1-4; d_gene: .; abundance: .; len: 17; v_gene: TRBV3-1/TRBV3-2; CDR3aa: CASSQDFSGSTNEKLFF; CDR3nt: TGTGCCAGCAGCCAAGATTTTAGCGGGTCAACTAATGAAAAACTGTTTTTT
j_gene: TRBJ1-2; d_gene: TRBD1; abundance: .; len: 15; v_gene: TRBV2; CDR3aa: CASSDQQGINYGYTF; CDR3nt: TGTGCCAGCAGTGACCAACAGGGGATTAACTATGGCTACACCTTC
j_gene: TRBJ2-7; d_gene: TRBD2; abundance: few; len: 16; v_gene: TRBV5-1; CDR3aa: CASSLGWRGGRYEQYF; CDR3nt: TGCGCCAGCAGCTTGGGCTGGCGGGGGGGCCGTTACGAGCAGTACTTC
j_gene: TRBJ1-6; d_gene: .; abundance: .; len: 16; v_gene: TRBV11-2; CDR3aa: CASSLYLGTGISPLHF; CDR3nt: TGTGCCAGCAGCTTATATTTGGGTACAGGGATTTCACCCCTCCACTTT
j_gene: TRBJ1-1; d_gene: .; abundance: .; len: 14; v_gene: TRBV19; CDR3aa: CASSSQGLNTEAFF; CDR3nt: TGTGCCAGTAGTTCACAGGGATTGAACACTGAAGCTTTCTTT
j_gene: TRBJ2-2; d_gene: TRBD1; abundance: .; len: 15; v_gene: TRBV5-5; CDR3aa: CASRRDRENTGELFF; CDR3nt: TGTGCCAGCAGAAGGGACAGGGAGAACACCGGGGAGCTGTTTTTT
j_gene: TRBJ1-1; d_gene: .; abundance: .; len: 12; v_gene: TRBV19; CDR3aa: CASRDGVTEAFF; CDR3nt: TGTGCCAGTAGGGACGGGGTCACTGAAGCTTTCTTT
j_gene: TRBJ2-3; d_gene: TRBD1; abundance: .; len: 14; v_gene: TRBV2; CDR3aa: CASSERTGVDTQYF; CDR3nt: TGTGCCAGCAGTGAACGGACAGGAGTCGATACGCAGTATTTT
j_gene: TRBJ2-3; d_gene: TRBD1; abundance: .; len: 16; v_gene: TRBV3-1/TRBV3-2; CDR3aa: CASSPNGQGRTDTQYF; CDR3nt: TGTGCCAGCAGCCCTAACGGACAGGGCCGCACAGATACGCAGTATTTT
j_gene: TRBJ1-4; d_gene: TRBD1; abundance: once; len: 13; v_gene: TRBV2; CDR3aa: CASSRQGAEKLFF; CDR3nt: TGTGCCAGCAGCAGACAGGGGGCGGAAAAACTGTTTTTT
j_gene: TRBJ2-7; d_gene: TRBD1; abundance: few; len: 14; v_gene: TRBV5-1; CDR3aa: CASSLGQGNREQYF; CDR3nt: TGCGCCAGCAGCTTGGGACAGGGAAATAGAGAGCAGTACTTC
j_gene: TRBJ1-5; d_gene: .; abundance: .; len: 15; v_gene: TRBV19; CDR3aa: CASSRGSTVNQPQHF; CDR3nt: TGTGCCAGTAGTAGAGGTTCGACGGTTAATCAGCCCCAGCATTTT
j_gene: TRBJ2-7; d_gene: .; abundance: .; len: 13; v_gene: TRBV7-9; CDR3aa: CASSTLGTYEQYF; CDR3nt: TGTGCCAGCAGCACCCTAGGTACCTACGAGCAGTACTTC
j_gene: TRBJ1-2; d_gene: TRBD1; abundance: .; len: 14; v_gene: TRBV7-3; CDR3aa: CASSLGQGTGGYTF; CDR3nt: TGTGCCAGCAGCTTGGGACAGGGTACGGGTGGCTACACCTTC
j_gene: TRBJ1-2; d_gene: .; abundance: .; len: 17; v_gene: TRBV4-1; CDR3aa: CASSQVIAKTANYGYTF; CDR3nt: TGCGCCAGCAGCCAAGTGATCGCTAAGACAGCTAACTATGGCTACACCTTC
j_gene: TRBJ2-7; d_gene: .; abundance: .; len: 14; v_gene: TRBV3-1/TRBV3-2; CDR3aa: CASSQVLGLYEQYF; CDR3nt: TGTGCCAGCAGCCAAGTGTTGGGCCTCTACGAGCAGTACTTC
j_gene: TRBJ1-2; d_gene: .; abundance: once; len: 14; v_gene: TRBV6-5; CDR3aa: CASSLGDLRYGYTF; CDR3nt: TGTGCCAGCAGTTTAGGGGATTTGCGATATGGCTACACCTTC
j_gene: TRBJ1-4; d_gene: .; abundance: .; len: 13; v_gene: TRBV21-1; CDR3aa: CAPVSGWGEKLFF; CDR3nt: TGTGCCCCGGTGAGCGGGTGGGGGGAAAAACTGTTTTTT
j_gene: TRBJ1-1; d_gene: TRBD1; abundance: .; len: 15; v_gene: TRBV6-6; CDR3aa: CASSRGQGVNTEAFF; CDR3nt: TGTGCCAGCAGTCGGGGACAGGGGGTGAACACTGAAGCTTTCTTT
j_gene: TRBJ2-5; d_gene: .; abundance: .; len: 13; v_gene: TRBV12-3/TRBV12-4; CDR3aa: CASSRTEQETQYF; CDR3nt: TGTGCCAGCAGCCGGACAGAGCAAGAGACCCAGTACTTC
j_gene: TRBJ2-3; d_gene: .; abundance: .; len: 13; v_gene: TRBV4-3; CDR3aa: CASSGTFTDTQYF; CDR3nt: TGCGCCAGCAGCGGGACTTTTACAGATACGCAGTATTTT
j_gene: TRBJ1-4; d_gene: .; abundance: .; len: 15; v_gene: TRBV18; CDR3aa: CASSPDRATNEKLFF; CDR3nt: TGTGCCAGCTCACCGGACAGAGCAACTAATGAAAAACTGTTTTTT
j_gene: TRBJ2-3; d_gene: .; abundance: .; len: 14; v_gene: TRBV7-9; CDR3aa: CASTTRGNTDTQYF; CDR3nt: TGTGCCAGCACCACGCGGGGAAACACAGATACGCAGTATTTT
j_gene: TRBJ1-1; d_gene: .; abundance: .; len: 14; v_gene: TRBV10-3; CDR3aa: CAISEGGENTEAFF; CDR3nt: TGTGCCATCAGTGAGGGGGGGGAGAACACTGAAGCTTTCTTT
j_gene: TRBJ2-3; d_gene: TRBD2; abundance: .; len: 16; v_gene: TRBV7-3; CDR3aa: CASSLGGSGGFDTQYF; CDR3nt: TGTGCCAGCAGCTTAGGTGGTAGCGGGGGTTTTGATACGCAGTATTTT
j_gene: TRBJ2-1; d_gene: .; abundance: .; len: 13; v_gene: TRBV12-3/TRBV12-4; CDR3aa: CASSPGIYNEQFF; CDR3nt: TGTGCCAGCAGCCCAGGGATCTACAATGAGCAGTTCTTC
j_gene: TRBJ2-1; d_gene: .; abundance: .; len: 15; v_gene: TRBV18; CDR3aa: CASSNASGSYNEQFF; CDR3nt: TGTGCCAGCTCAAATGCCTCCGGCTCCTACAATGAGCAGTTCTTC
j_gene: TRBJ1-1; d_gene: .; abundance: .; len: 11; v_gene: TRBV30; CDR3aa: CAWSPGTEAFF; CDR3nt: TGTGCCTGGAGCCCAGGCACTGAAGCTTTCTTT
j_gene: TRBJ1-4; d_gene: TRBD1; abundance: .; len: 15; v_gene: TRBV3-1/TRBV3-2; CDR3aa: CASSQDPQGREKLFF; CDR3nt: TGTGCCAGCAGCCAAGATCCACAGGGGAGGGAAAAACTGTTTTTT
j_gene: TRBJ1-2; d_gene: .; abundance: .; len: 12; v_gene: TRBV6-2/TRBV6-3; CDR3aa: CASSYSGTGYTF; CDR3nt: TGTGCCAGCAGTTATAGCGGCACCGGCTACACCTTC
j_gene: TRBJ1-4; d_gene: .; abundance: .; len: 14; v_gene: TRBV28; CDR3aa: CASSLPGRDEKLFF; CDR3nt: TGTGCCAGCAGTTTACCCGGGAGGGATGAAAAACTGTTTTTT